Each of the 11 T cell receptor beta chains below was sequenced from the same sample in a study of blood T cell repertoires in COVID-19. Sequenced by immunoSEQ multiplex PCR; TCRdb stores in-frame clones only, minus some. The table includes about 200,000 clones, around 84% detected once. Sequenced: peripheral blood. The receptors were gathered from a woman of 80 years or more with acute or convalescent COVID-19.

The V and J genes are TRBV5-5 and TRBJ2-1; 8 bases fit TRBD1. The CDR3 covers 16 residues. The trim removed 4 bases at V and 0 bases at J, leaving 6 bases unmatched. Germline CDR1 is SGHKS and CDR2 is YYEKEE (reference sequence). The CDR3 sequence is CASSTTGANSYNEQFF. The CDR3 coding sequence is TGTGCCAGCAGCACGACAGGGGCCAACTCCTACAATGAGCAGTTCTTC.

This clone has more than one count but fewer than ten. The J gene is TRBJ1-4, the V gene TRBV5-1; 7 positions agree with TRBD1. The CDR3 has 16 residues. V shed 0 bases and J 7 bases; nucleotides not matched to a gene: 9. Looked up from germline, CDR1 is SGHRS and CDR2 is YFSETQ. In nucleotides, the CDR3 is TGCGCCAGCAGCTTGGGCTACAGGGGAAGAGGTGAAAAACTGTTTTTT. It codes for CASSLGYRGRGEKLFF.

This sequence joins TRBV27 and TRBJ1-6; no clear D gene. This CDR3 region has 15 residues. The germline V gene encodes CDR1 MNHEY and CDR2 SMNVEV (reference sequence). V dropped 8 bases and J dropped 0 bases, with 11 bases sitting between them. The CDR3 loop reads CASRGPSSYNSPLHF. As DNA, the CDR3 is TGTGCCAGCCGGGGTCCCAGCTCCTATAATTCACCCCTCCACTTT.

The rearrangement joins TRBV29-1 to TRBJ1-1; D remains unclear. The CDR3 is 12 amino acids. V was trimmed by 5 bases and J by 6 bases, leaving 13 bases between them. The germline gives CDR1 SQVTM, CDR2 ANQGSEA. The CDR3 DNA is TGCAGCGTTTTTCTAGGTAGCGCTGAAGCTTTCTTT. It translates to CSVFLGSAEAFF.

The chain recombines TRBV10-3 with TRBJ2-1; 7 bases fit TRBD1. The CDR3 spans 15 residues. V lost 3 bases and J lost 15; bases outside the gene matches: 17. CDR1 is ENHRY, CDR2 SYGVKD, per germline. The CDR3 is CAISDPSRTGPQLFF. For the CDR3, the DNA is TGTGCCATCAGTGACCCCTCAAGGACAGGACCACAATTGTTCTTC.

This rearrangement joins TRBV11-2 to TRBJ2-3; D unclear. Germline values: CDR1 SGHAT, CDR2 FQNNGV. This CDR3 is built from 12 residues. The V and J ends lost 5 bases and 4 bases respectively, with 7 bases between them. The chain's CDR3 is CASSRAADTQYF. The CDR3 bases are TGTGCCAGCAGCCGTGCGGCAGATACGCAGTATTTT.

The chain has TRBV29-1 and TRBJ1-6; TRBD1 matches at 8 bases. This CDR3 region has 12 residues. Germline trimming cut 4 bases from V and 7 bases from J; bases unmatched to any gene: 0. Germline-derived CDR1 and CDR2 are SQVTM and ANQGSEA. The CDR3 loop is CSVGQGNSPLHF. The CDR3, as DNA: TGCAGCGTTGGACAGGGGAATTCACCCCTCCACTTT.

The V call is TRBV19, the J call TRBJ1-5, with D perhaps matching TRBD1 (6 bases). Per germline, CDR1 LNHDA and CDR2 SQIVND (reference sequence). The V gene lost 4 bases and the J gene lost 0 bases, with 22 bases spanning the gap. The CDR3 consists of 19 residues. CDR3 protein: CASSTAHWTVPLSNQPQHF. The CDR3 DNA sequence: TGTGCCAGTAGTACCGCGCATTGGACAGTTCCTCTTAGCAATCAGCCCCAGCATTTT.

The J gene is TRBJ1-3, the V gene TRBV7-3, with D possibly matching TRBD1 (6 bases). This CDR3 has 14 amino acids. In germline, CDR1 is SGHTA, CDR2 FQGTGA. The V gene lost 4 bases and the J gene lost 8 bases, with 15 bases spanning the gap. CDR3 bases: TGTGCCAGCAGCTCACAGGGTATCACGGACACCATATATTTT. As protein: CASSSQGITDTIYF.

The V and J genes are TRBV2 and TRBJ2-2; D may be TRBD2 (5 bases). The CDR3 contains 13 residues. Germline V gives CDR1 SNHLY, CDR2 FYNNEI. Trimming took 6 bases from V and 4 from J, leaving 9 bases between them. The CDR3: CASRDEGTGELFF. For the CDR3, the DNA is TGTGCCAGCAGGGACGAGGGCACCGGGGAGCTGTTTTTT.

The chain recombines TRBV18 with TRBJ2-1; the match to TRBD2 covers 8 bases. V lost 2 bases and J lost 7; bases outside the gene matches: 4. CDR1 KGHSH and CDR2 LQKENI come from the germline V gene. The CDR3 is 14 residues long. The DNA of the CDR3 is TGTGCCAGCTCACCATTGGCTAGCGGGAATGAGCAGTTCTTC. It specifies CASSPLASGNEQFF. The full variable domain, completed using reference TRBV18 and TRBJ2-1, is NAGVMQNPRHLVRRRGQEARLRCSPMKGHSHVYWYRQLPEEGLKFMVYLQKENIIDESGMPKERFSAEFPKEGPSILRIQQVVRGDSAAYFCASSPLASGNEQFFGPGTRLTVL.